This passage covers 17 T cell receptor beta chains from one sample sequenced in a study of blood T cells in healthy people across ages. A second PCR of about 6 to 12 cycles used a sample-barcoded 5' primer and a J-beta primer mix. A single record per CDR3 protein comes from TCRdb applying MiXCR to the 5' RACE reads. The sample has hundreds of thousands of distinct CDR3 sequences, roughly 25% seen once; the top ten hold under 10%. The data also belong to a second study, concerning T cells of mothers and their children.

The specimen was blood. Receptors were obtained from a boy aged 5 to 17 in good health.

This clonotype showed up just a few times. The chain carries TRBV4-1 and TRBJ2-1, with D maybe TRBD2 (6 bases). V gave up 4 bases and J gave up 0 bases, with 16 bases separating them. Germline values: CDR1 MGHRA, CDR2 YSYEKL. There are 17 residues in the CDR3. DNA of the CDR3: TGCGCCAGCAGCCTGGGCTGGGGGGAAAGCTCCTACAATGAGCAGTTCTTC. This encodes CASSLGWGESSYNEQFF.

This clonotype was detected a few times. The chain is built from TRBV7-2 and TRBJ1-1, with TRBD1 identical over 10 bases. V shed 2 bases and J 11 bases; nucleotides not matched to a gene: 5. Germline lookup yields CDR1 SGHTA and CDR2 FQGNSA. The CDR3 is 13 residues long. The CDR3 DNA follows: TGTGCCAGCAGCTTAATGACAGGGGGCGTCGCTTTCTTT. It yields the protein CASSLMTGGVAFF.

This clonotype was detected ten times or more. V gene TRBV5-1 combines with J gene TRBJ2-5; TRBD2 matches 9 bases. Germline V gene sequence: CDR1 SGHRS, CDR2 YFSETQ. This CDR3 contains 14 residues. V shed 4 bases, J shed 3 bases, and the junction held 4 bases outside the gene matches. The CDR3 sequence: CASSPGLAEETQYF. In nucleotides, the CDR3 is TGCGCCAGCAGCCCGGGACTAGCTGAAGAGACCCAGTACTTC.

This clonotype was counted a few times. The CDR3 spells CSAISMNTEAFF. The CDR3 DNA reads TGCAGTGCCATTTCCATGAACACTGAAGCTTTCTTT. This chain joins TRBV20-1 and TRBJ1-1; D is unclear. Trimming left V 6 bases short and J 0 bases short, with 8 bases between. Germline values: CDR1 DFQATT, CDR2 SNEGSKA (reference sequence). The CDR3 sequence is 12 residues long.

This clonotype was seen more than once but under ten times. This sequence joins TRBV29-1 and TRBJ2-6; D gene unclear. The CDR3 consists of 14 residues. The germline gives CDR1 SQVTM, CDR2 ANQGSEA. V lost 3 bases to trimming and J lost 0 bases, with 6 bases between them. The CDR3: CSVEKVSGANVLTF. Here the CDR3 DNA reads TGCAGCGTTGAGAAGGTCTCTGGGGCCAACGTCCTGACTTTC.

The chain has TRBV15 and TRBJ2-5; TRBD1 matches at 10 bases. The V gene end was trimmed by 5 bases and the J gene end by 2 bases; junction bases not matched to a gene: 8. The CDR3 is 16 amino acids. Germline CDR1 is LNHNV and CDR2 is YYDKDF (reference sequence). The DNA for the CDR3 is TGTGCCACCAGCGGGGGACAGGGGATAGATCAAGAGACCCAGTACTTC. It translates to CATSGGQGIDQETQYF.

The V and J genes are TRBV20-1 and TRBJ2-5; 7 positions agree with TRBD1. V lost 4 bases to trimming and J lost 1 base; unmatched junction nucleotides: 9. CDR1 and CDR2 (germline): DFQATT, SNEGSKA (reference sequence). There are 15 residues in the CDR3. The CDR3 bases are TGCAGTGCTAAGCCGGGGACAGATAGCCAAGAGACCCAGTACTTC. Translated: CSAKPGTDSQETQYF.

This clonotype was detected a few times. CDR3 DNA sequence: TGTGCCAGCAGCCAACGAAGTGCGGAGACCCAGTACTTC. Its protein product is CASSQRSAETQYF. The chain carries TRBV3-1 and TRBJ2-5; D not certain. This CDR3 spans 13 amino acids. Per the germline V gene, CDR1 is LGHDT and CDR2 is YNNKEL (reference sequence). V lost 2 bases and J 5 bases, leaving 9 bases between the germline ends.

The chain has TRBV14 and TRBJ1-1; D is unresolved. V lost 1 base and J lost 11, with 14 bases in between. The germline CDR1 and CDR2 sequences are SGHDN and FVKESK. The CDR3 totals 13 residues. In DNA form, the CDR3 reads TGTGCCAGCAGCCAAGGGGCCCAGCGGGTGGCTTTCTTT. This translates into CASSQGAQRVAFF.

This clonotype has a handful of counts. The rearrangement joins TRBV20-1 to TRBJ1-1; D remains ambiguous. This CDR3 is 11 amino acids long. Germline V CDR1 and CDR2: DFQATT, SNEGSKA (reference sequence). V lost 8 bases to trimming and J lost 3 bases, with 10 bases between them. The CDR3 is CSFPMHTEAFF. The DNA of the CDR3 is TGCAGTTTCCCCATGCACACTGAAGCTTTCTTT.

This clonotype was counted a few times. The chain couples TRBV12-3 or TRBV12-4 to TRBJ1-4; D is ambiguous. The CDR3 loop spans 15 amino acids. Trimming left V 5 bases short and J 8 bases short, with 18 bases between. CDR3 coding DNA: TGTGCCAGCAGTAACGTAGGACCCCGAGGAGAAAAACTGTTTTTT. Translating it yields CASSNVGPRGEKLFF.

This clonotype was found a few times. The junction departs from the called germline gene at one end, perhaps through a read error. CDR3 sequence reads: CAGSVGQGSYNEQFF. The CDR3 DNA follows: TGTGCCGGCAGCGTAGGGCAGGGCTCCTACAATGAGCAGTTCTTC. This chain connects TRBV9 to TRBJ2-1, with D perhaps TRBD1 (5 bases). The CDR3 has 15 amino acids. Germline CDR1 SGDLS, CDR2 YYNGEE. Based on the CDR3 plus reference TRBV9 and TRBJ2-1, the full variable domain is DSGVTQTPKHLITATGQRVTLRCSPRSGDLSVYWYQQSLDQGLQFLIQYYNGEERAKGNILERFSAQQFPDLHSELNLSSLELGDSALYFCAGSVGQGSYNEQFFGPGTRLTVL.

There are a few counts of this clonotype. The V call is TRBV12-3 or TRBV12-4, the J call TRBJ2-5; D is undetermined. Near its end, the DNA agrees better with TRBJ2-7, so the J call may be wrong. CDR3 length: 12 amino acids. The CDR3 region is CASSLEESEQYF. The DNA of the CDR3 is TGTGCCAGCAGTTTAGAGGAAAGCGAGCAGTACTTC.

This chain connects TRBV11-2 to TRBJ1-6; D call uncertain. The ends were cut back, 3 bases at V and 17 bases at J, with 14 bases in the middle. CDR1 and CDR2 from the germline V gene are SGHAT and FQNNGV. The CDR3 totals 12 residues. The CDR3 region is CASSLVVQQIHF. CDR3 DNA sequence: TGTGCCAGCAGCTTGGTTGTCCAGCAGATCCACTTT.

This clonotype was observed a few times. The chain carries TRBV20-1 and TRBJ1-1, with 9 bases that match TRBD1. Germline V gives CDR1 DFQATT, CDR2 SNEGSKA (reference sequence). V shed 5 bases, J shed 5 bases, and the junction held 9 bases outside the gene matches. The CDR3 totals 14 residues. CDR3: CSASPRQGVTEAFF. The CDR3 nucleotides are TGCAGTGCTTCCCCCCGACAGGGGGTAACTGAAGCTTTCTTT.

The V gene is TRBV4-3, the J gene TRBJ2-7; maybe TRBD1 (5 bases). Per the germline V gene, CDR1 is LGHNA and CDR2 is YSLEER. The CDR3 covers 15 residues. V was shortened by 0 bases and J by 1 base, with 10 bases between the two germline ends. CDR3 sequence (DNA): TGCGCCAGCAGCCAAGATACAGGCCTTTCCTACGAGCAGTACTTC. This sequence encodes CASSQDTGLSYEQYF.

This clonotype was counted between two and nine times. The V call is TRBV4-1, the J call TRBJ1-2; 9 nucleotides match TRBD1. V shed 1 base and J 9 bases; nucleotides not matched to a gene: 9. The CDR3 totals 15 residues. CDR1 and CDR2 from the germline V gene are MGHRA and YSYEKL. CDR3: CASSQAQTGGSSYTF. The CDR3 coding sequence is TGCGCCAGCAGCCAAGCCCAAACAGGGGGCTCGAGCTACACCTTC.